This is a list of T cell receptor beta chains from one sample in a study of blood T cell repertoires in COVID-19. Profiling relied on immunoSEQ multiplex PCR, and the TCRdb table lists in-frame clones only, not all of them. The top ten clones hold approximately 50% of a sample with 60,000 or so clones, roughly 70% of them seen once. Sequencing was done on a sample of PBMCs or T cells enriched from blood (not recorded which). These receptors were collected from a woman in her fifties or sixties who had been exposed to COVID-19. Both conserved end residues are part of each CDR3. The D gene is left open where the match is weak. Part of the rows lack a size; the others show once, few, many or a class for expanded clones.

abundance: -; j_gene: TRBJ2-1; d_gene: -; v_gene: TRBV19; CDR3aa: CASSIEGASEQFF; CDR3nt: TGTGCCAGTAGTATAGAGGGGGCGAGTGAGCAGTTCTTC
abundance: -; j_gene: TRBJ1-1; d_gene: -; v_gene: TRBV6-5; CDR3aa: CASSTTGEAFF; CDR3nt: TGTGCCAGCAGTACGACAGGTGAAGCTTTCTTT
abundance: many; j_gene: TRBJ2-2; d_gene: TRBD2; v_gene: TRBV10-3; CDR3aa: CAIRTSGGETTGELFF; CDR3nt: TGTGCCATCCGGACTAGCGGGGGGGAGACCACCGGGGAGCTGTTTTTT
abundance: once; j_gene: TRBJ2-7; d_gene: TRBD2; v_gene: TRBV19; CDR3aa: CASSTGLAKYEQYF; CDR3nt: TGTGCCAGTAGTACAGGACTAGCGAAGTACGAGCAGTACTTC
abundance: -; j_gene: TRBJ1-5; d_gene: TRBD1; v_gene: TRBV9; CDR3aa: CASSVGQGMNQPQHF; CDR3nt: TGTGCCAGCAGCGTCGGACAGGGAATGAATCAGCCCCAGCATTTT
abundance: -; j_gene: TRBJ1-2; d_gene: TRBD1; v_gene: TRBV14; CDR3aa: CASSPGTGLRLRLNGYTF; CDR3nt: TGTGCCAGCAGCCCCGGGACAGGGTTGAGGTTGAGGCTGAATGGCTACACCTTC
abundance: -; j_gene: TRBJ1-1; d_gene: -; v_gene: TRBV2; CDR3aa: CASSVRTNPEAFF; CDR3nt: TGTGCCAGCAGTGTACGGACAAACCCTGAAGCTTTCTTT
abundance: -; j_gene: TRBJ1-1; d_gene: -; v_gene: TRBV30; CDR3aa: CAWGREVSEAFF; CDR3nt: TGTGCCTGGGGCAGGGAGGTCTCTGAAGCTTTCTTT
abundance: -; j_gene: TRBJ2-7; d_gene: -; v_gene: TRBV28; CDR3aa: CASSSADRNLEQYF; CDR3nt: TGTGCCAGCAGCTCCGCGGACAGAAACCTCGAGCAGTACTTC
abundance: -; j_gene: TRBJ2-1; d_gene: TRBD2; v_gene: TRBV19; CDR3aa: CASSLRTSGGLGQFF; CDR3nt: TGTGCCAGTAGCCTCAGGACTAGCGGGGGCCTGGGGCAGTTCTTC
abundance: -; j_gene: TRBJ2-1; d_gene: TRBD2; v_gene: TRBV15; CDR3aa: CATSRALTSGFGNEQFF; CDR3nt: TGTGCCACCAGCAGAGCGCTGACTAGCGGGTTCGGCAATGAGCAGTTCTTC
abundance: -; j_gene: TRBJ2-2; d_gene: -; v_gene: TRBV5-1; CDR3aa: CASTVGPNTGELFF; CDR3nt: TGCGCCAGCACCGTCGGTCCGAACACCGGGGAGCTGTTTTTT
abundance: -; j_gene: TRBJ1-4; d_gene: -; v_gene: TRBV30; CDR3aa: CAWTAGGRGEEKLFF; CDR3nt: TGTGCCTGGACCGCCGGGGGGCGCGGGGAAGAAAAACTGTTTTTT
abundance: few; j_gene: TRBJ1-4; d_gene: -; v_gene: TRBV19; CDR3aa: CASRAGGKGEKLFF; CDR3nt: TGTGCCAGTAGGGCAGGAGGGAAGGGTGAAAAACTGTTTTTT
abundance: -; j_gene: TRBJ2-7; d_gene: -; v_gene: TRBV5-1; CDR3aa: CASSLEGVYEQYF; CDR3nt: TGCGCCAGCAGCTTAGAGGGTGTGTACGAGCAGTACTTC
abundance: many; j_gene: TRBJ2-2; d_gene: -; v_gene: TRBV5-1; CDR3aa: CASSLDAFGRAGELFF; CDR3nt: TGCGCCAGCAGCTTGGACGCGTTTGGGCGAGCCGGGGAGCTGTTTTTT
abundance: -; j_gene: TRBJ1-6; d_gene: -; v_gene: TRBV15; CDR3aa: CATSRGRGAQVSPLHF; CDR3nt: TGTGCCACCAGCAGAGGTCGGGGGGCGCAGGTTTCACCCCTCCACTTT
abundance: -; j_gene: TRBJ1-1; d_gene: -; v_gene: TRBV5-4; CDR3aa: CASSLGGRTEAFF; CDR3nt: TGTGCCAGCAGCTTGGGGGGGAGGACTGAAGCTTTCTTT
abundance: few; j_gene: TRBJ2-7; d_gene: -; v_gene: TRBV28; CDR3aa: CASRGPRAPYEQYF; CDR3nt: TGTGCCAGCAGGGGGCCTCGGGCCCCCTACGAGCAGTACTTC
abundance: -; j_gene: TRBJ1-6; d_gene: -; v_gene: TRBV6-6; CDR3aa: CASSYRGGRNSPLHF; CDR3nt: TGTGCCAGCAGTTATAGAGGGGGAAGGAATTCACCCCTCCACTTT
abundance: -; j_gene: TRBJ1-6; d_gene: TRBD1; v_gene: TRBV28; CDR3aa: CASSPTRDSYNSPLHF; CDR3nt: TGTGCCAGCAGCCCCACCCGGGACAGCTATAATTCACCCCTCCACTTT
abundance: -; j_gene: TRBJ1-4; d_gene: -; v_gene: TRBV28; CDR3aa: CASSRPSGFNEKLFF; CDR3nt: TGTGCCAGCAGCCGCCCTTCGGGATTTAATGAAAAACTGTTTTTT
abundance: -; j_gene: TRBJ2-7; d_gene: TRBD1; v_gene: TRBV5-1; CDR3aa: CASSSGTGSYEQYF; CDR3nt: TGCGCCAGCAGCTCCGGGACAGGGTCCTACGAGCAGTACTTC
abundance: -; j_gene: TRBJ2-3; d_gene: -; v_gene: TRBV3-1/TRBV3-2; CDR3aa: CASSPSGGTNTQYF; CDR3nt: TGTGCCAGCAGCCCAAGTGGGGGGACGAATACGCAGTATTTT
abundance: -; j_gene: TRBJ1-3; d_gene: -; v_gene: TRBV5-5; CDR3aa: CASSLVAGLGNGNTIYF; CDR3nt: TGTGCCAGCAGCTTGGTAGCGGGGCTTGGAAACGGAAACACCATATATTTT
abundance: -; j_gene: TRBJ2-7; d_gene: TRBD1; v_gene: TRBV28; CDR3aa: CASSSRDRGEQYF; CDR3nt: TGTGCCAGCAGTTCCCGGGACAGGGGCGAGCAGTACTTC
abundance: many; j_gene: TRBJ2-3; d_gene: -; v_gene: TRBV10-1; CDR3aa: CASSLSVDTDTQYF; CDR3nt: TGCGCCAGCAGTCTTAGCGTGGACACAGATACGCAGTATTTT
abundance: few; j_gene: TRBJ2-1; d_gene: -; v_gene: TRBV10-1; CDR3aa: CASSESRRDADEQFF; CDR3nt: TGCGCCAGCAGTGAGTCCCGACGGGATGCGGATGAGCAGTTCTTC
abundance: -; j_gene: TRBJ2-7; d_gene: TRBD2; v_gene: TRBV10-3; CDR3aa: CAISKGTSGVYEQYF; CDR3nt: TGTGCCATCAGCAAGGGGACTAGCGGCGTTTACGAGCAGTACTTC